These 8 T cell receptor beta chains share one sample of origin, sequenced in a study of OX40 agonist ivuxolimab in advanced cancers. Repertoires were generated with immunoSEQ multiplex PCR, while TCRdb's copy carries only in-frame clones and drops some. In the table there are about 51,000 clones, 88% of which are singletons. Here the sequenced sample was CD4+ or CD8+ T cells sorted from blood, taken in a trial of the OX40 agonist ivuxolimab. These TCRs come from an adult with an advanced solid tumor such as melanoma, head and neck, liver or kidney cancer.

The rearrangement joins TRBV6-4 to TRBJ1-5; D is ambiguous. Germline CDR1 reads MRHNA; CDR2 reads SNTAGT. The CDR3 loop spans 16 amino acids. The V and J ends lost 4 bases and 6 bases respectively, with 19 bases between them. CDR3 in DNA: TGTGCCAGCAGTGGTACAAAATTGGCCCCTAGTCAGCCCCAGCATTTT. Residues: CASSGTKLAPSQPQHF.

The rearrangement links TRBV6-5 to TRBJ1-2; D remains ambiguous. CDR1 and CDR2 (germline): MNHEY, SVGAGI. Trimming pared 3 bases from V and 8 bases from J, leaving 7 bases between. CDR3 length equals 11 residues. CDR3 sequence reads: CASSYGWGYTF. The CDR3 DNA is TGTGCCAGCAGTTATGGGTGGGGCTACACCTTC.

The rearrangement links TRBV6-1 to TRBJ1-2, with TRBD1 identical over 8 bases. Trimming at V came to 5 bases and at J to 8 bases, leaving 4 bases not matched to a gene. Germline CDR1 and CDR2: MNHNS and SASEGT. CDR3 length: 12 residues. CDR3 DNA: TGTGCCAGCAGTAGGACAGGGACGGGCTACACCTTC. Translated, it gives CASSRTGTGYTF.

As to this clone: The sample holds other DNA sequences that translate to the same CDR3. This chain connects TRBV25-1 to TRBJ2-5, with unresolved D. The CDR3 is made up of 13 amino acids. V was trimmed by 4 bases and J by 3 bases, leaving 9 bases between them. Germline CDR1 and CDR2: MGHDK and SYGVNS. This CDR3 reads CASSVIGEETQYF. The DNA of the CDR3 is TGTGCCAGCAGTGTAATAGGTGAAGAGACCCAGTACTTC.

This chain connects TRBV11-2 to TRBJ2-5, with a possible D match to TRBD1 (5 bases). Per the germline V gene, CDR1 is SGHAT and CDR2 is FQNNGV. CDR3 length: 14 residues. Trimming cost V 0 bases and J 4 bases, with 9 bases left between them. This CDR3 is CASSLERQGETQYF. As DNA, the CDR3 is TGTGCCAGCAGCTTAGAGAGGCAGGGAGAGACCCAGTACTTC.

The CDR3 spells CASSSGIDRGTAQPQHF. The CDR3 bases are TGTGCCAGCAGTTCAGGGATCGACAGGGGCACAGCTCAGCCCCAGCATTTT. V gene TRBV27 combines with J gene TRBJ1-5; 8 nucleotides match TRBD1. The CDR3 loop spans 17 amino acids. Trimming at V came to 4 bases and at J to 6 bases, leaving 14 bases not matched to a gene. Germline V gene lookup returns CDR1 MNHEY and CDR2 SMNVEV (reference sequence).

For the CDR3, the DNA is TGTGCCAGCAGTGAAAGGGACGAGCAGTACTTC. Its translation: CASSERDEQYF. The J gene is TRBJ2-7, the V gene TRBV2; D unresolved. The CDR3 has 11 residues. Germline values: CDR1 SNHLY, CDR2 FYNNEI. V lost 2 bases and J lost 5, with 4 bases in between.

The chain combines TRBV29-1 with TRBJ2-2; D gene ambiguous. The CDR3 contains 13 residues. Germline values: CDR1 SQVTM, CDR2 ANQGSEA. V was trimmed by 8 bases and J by 2 bases, leaving 12 bases between them. DNA for the CDR3: TGCAGCTCTAGGGCGATTAACACCGGGGAGCTGTTTTTT. Encoded protein: CSSRAINTGELFF.